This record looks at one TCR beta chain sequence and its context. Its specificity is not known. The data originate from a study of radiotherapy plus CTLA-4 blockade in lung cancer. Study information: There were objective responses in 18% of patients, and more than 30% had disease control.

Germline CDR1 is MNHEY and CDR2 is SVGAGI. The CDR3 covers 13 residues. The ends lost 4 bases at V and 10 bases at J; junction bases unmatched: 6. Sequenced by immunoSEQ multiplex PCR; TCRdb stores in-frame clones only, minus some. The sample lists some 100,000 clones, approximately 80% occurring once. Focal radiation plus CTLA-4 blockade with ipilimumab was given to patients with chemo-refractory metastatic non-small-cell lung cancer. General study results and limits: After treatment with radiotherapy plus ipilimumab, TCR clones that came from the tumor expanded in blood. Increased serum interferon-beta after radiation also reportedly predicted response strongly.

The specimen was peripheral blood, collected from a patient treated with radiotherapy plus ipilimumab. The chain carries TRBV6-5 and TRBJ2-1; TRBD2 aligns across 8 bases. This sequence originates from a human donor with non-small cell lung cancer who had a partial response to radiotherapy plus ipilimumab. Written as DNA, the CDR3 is TGTGCCAGCAGTTCGGGAGGGCCCCAAGAGCAGTTCTTC. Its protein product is CASSSGGPQEQFF.